This note documents a single TCR beta chain sequence. The antigen remains undetermined. RNA extraction and reverse transcription yielded cDNA as sequencing template. TCRdb's copy holds only in-frame clones and misses some; the assay was immunoSEQ multiplex PCR. The sample consists of under 250,000 clones, about 50% of them appearing once. The data originate from a study of CD8+ T cells in alopecia areata. Study summary: Patients in the treated group were given tofacitinib by mouth, 5 to 10 mg twice a day. Study-wide points: Scalp clonality and expanded CD8+ clones among the top 100 were significantly decreased by tofacitinib. A large proportion of expanded lesional clones were detected persisting in scalp and blood during tofacitinib.

Trimming left V 4 bases short and J 2 bases short, with 21 bases between. Germline CDR1 is LNHNV and CDR2 is YYDKDF (reference sequence). CDR3 length equals 17 residues. Sample treatment: oral pan-JAK inhibitor, 5-10 mg twice daily. The authors sorted CD4+ and CD8+ T cells from PBMCs. This sequence was found in a human donor with alopecia areata. The source was CD4+ T cells sorted from blood, collected at week 4, from a patient treated with tofacitinib. The chain has TRBV15 and TRBJ2-7; TRBD1 or TRBD2 may be the D gene (5 bases each). The CDR3 loop is CATSKSKSRDRTYEQYF. The CDR3 DNA follows: TGTGCCACCAGCAAAAGTAAATCCCGGGACCGAACCTACGAGCAGTACTTC.